Each of the 22 T cell receptor beta chains below was sequenced from the same sample in a study of blood T cell repertoires in COVID-19 (dated by TCRdb to 2019 to 2021). The library was obtained by the immunoSEQ multiplex PCR assay. The table comes from immuneACCESS by way of TCRdb, which keeps in-frame sequences with V and J called. Part of the clones is missing from these tables; in studies checked, under half for an unresolved V gene and the rest for unknown reasons. Across this sample there are more than 200,000 clones, with under 90% seen only once. Approximately 4% of the sample is taken by the ten largest. The sample was peripheral blood. These receptors originate from a man aged 55 to 70 with acute or convalescent COVID-19.

The sample holds a few counts of this clone. This chain uses TRBV3-1 (or the pseudogene TRBV3-2) with TRBJ2-1; D is uncertain. The V gene lost 5 bases and the J gene lost 11 bases, with 10 bases spanning the gap. This CDR3 region has 11 residues. CDR1 is LGHDT and CDR2 is YNNKEL in the germline V gene (reference sequence). CDR3 amino acids: CASSIRLQQFF. CDR3 sequence (DNA): TGTGCCAGCAGCATTCGACTCCAGCAGTTCTTC.

The chain links TRBV27 to TRBJ2-2, with D unclear. Germline V gene lookup returns CDR1 MNHEY and CDR2 SMNVEV (reference sequence). This CDR3 is 16 amino acids long. Trimming took 0 bases from V and 0 from J, leaving 8 bases between them. Here the CDR3 DNA reads TGTGCCAGCAGTTTATCATACCTATCGAACACCGGGGAGCTGTTTTTT. This translates into CASSLSYLSNTGELFF.

The chain links TRBV6-6 to TRBJ2-3; a weak D match, TRBD2 (6 bases). The CDR3 extends over 10 amino acids. The ends were cut back, 7 bases at V and 8 bases at J, with 7 bases in the middle. The V gene's germline CDR1 is MNHNY and CDR2 SVGAGI (reference sequence). The CDR3 DNA sequence: TGTGCCAGCAAGGAGGGTACGCAGTATTTT. It is translated as CASKEGTQYF.

Details on this clone: Other DNA sequences in this specimen translate into the identical CDR3. The chain is built from TRBV19 and TRBJ2-7; 9 nucleotides agree with TRBD1. Germline V gene lookup returns CDR1 LNHDA and CDR2 SQIVND (reference sequence). The ends lost 3 bases at V and 2 bases at J; junction bases unmatched: 5. The CDR3 spans 15 residues. CDR3 loop: CASSIAGQGPYEQYF. DNA of the CDR3: TGTGCCAGTAGTATCGCGGGACAGGGCCCCTACGAGCAGTACTTC.

The chain recombines TRBV28 with TRBJ2-5; D possibly corresponds to TRBD2 (6 bases). The germline gives CDR1 MDHEN, CDR2 SYDVKM. V was shortened by 3 bases and J by 4 bases, with 24 bases between the two germline ends. The CDR3 has 18 amino acids. The CDR3 region has the DNA TGTGCCAGCAGTTTTCTCGTAGGAGGAGCTAGCGAGGGAGAGACCCAGTACTTC. Translated, it gives CASSFLVGGASEGETQYF.

This chain uses TRBV28 with TRBJ1-1, with 8 bases fitting TRBD1. V trimming: 8 bases; J trimming: 0 bases; junction bases outside the gene matches: 8. Germline V lookup: CDR1 MDHEN, CDR2 SYDVKM. This CDR3 region has 15 residues. CDR3 sequence: CASGGQGLMNTEAFF. CDR3 nucleotides: TGTGCCAGCGGAGGACAGGGCCTCATGAACACTGAAGCTTTCTTT.

The rearrangement joins TRBV5-1 to TRBJ2-5, with TRBD2 as a possible D gene (5 bases). Looked up from germline, CDR1 is SGHRS and CDR2 is YFSETQ. V lost 0 bases and J 4 bases, leaving 7 bases between the germline ends. The CDR3 is 13 residues long. CDR3 nucleotide sequence: TGCGCCAGCAGCTTGGTGGGAGCAGAGACCCAGTACTTC. It encodes CASSLVGAETQYF.

The CDR3 loop reads CATSDSRTSGYTGELFF. The CDR3 bases are TGTGCCACCAGTGATTCGCGGACTAGCGGATACACCGGGGAGCTGTTTTTT. This chain uses TRBV24-1 with TRBJ2-2, with 10 bases that match TRBD2. V lost 2 bases to trimming and J lost 3 bases; unmatched junction nucleotides: 5. Per germline, CDR1 KGHDR and CDR2 SFDVKD. This CDR3 is built from 17 residues.

The genes are TRBV6-2 or TRBV6-3 and TRBJ2-1; no clear D. There are 13 residues in the CDR3. Trimming pared 0 bases from V and 9 bases from J, leaving 9 bases between. Germline loops: CDR1 MNHEY, CDR2 SVGEGT. Here the CDR3 reads CASSYSMRIEQFF. CDR3 DNA sequence: TGTGCCAGCAGTTACTCGATGAGGATTGAGCAGTTCTTC.

CDR3: CASSLLDSTYEQYF. The CDR3 DNA is TGTGCCAGCTCACTACTGGACAGTACCTACGAGCAGTACTTC. The chain recombines TRBV18 with TRBJ2-7, with TRBD1 as a possible D gene (6 bases). The CDR3 consists of 14 residues. V was pared by 4 bases and J by 2 bases, with 12 bases between. Germline V gene data show CDR1 as KGHSH and CDR2 as LQKENI.

This chain links TRBV3-1 (or the pseudogene TRBV3-2) with TRBJ2-2; 8 bases fit TRBD1. This CDR3 comprises 15 residues. CDR1 is LGHDT, CDR2 YNNKEL, per germline (reference sequence). The V gene end was trimmed by 4 bases and the J gene end by 3 bases; junction bases not matched to a gene: 4. The CDR3 region has the DNA TGTGCCAGCAGCCTAGGGACAGGCTACACCGGGGAGCTGTTTTTT. Its protein product is CASSLGTGYTGELFF.

The chain joins TRBV20-1 to TRBJ1-5, with 9 positions matching TRBD1. CDR1 and CDR2 (germline): DFQATT, SNEGSKA (reference sequence). This CDR3 comprises 15 residues. Trimming cost V 3 bases and J 0 bases; bases outside gene matches: 3. DNA for the CDR3: TGCAGTGCTAGTACAGGGGGCCATAGCAATCAGCCCCAGCATTTT. Amino acid sequence: CSASTGGHSNQPQHF.

The rearrangement links TRBV7-9 to TRBJ1-5, with TRBD1 matching 7 bases. V lost 0 bases to trimming and J lost 6 bases; unmatched junction nucleotides: 2. In germline, CDR1 is SEHNR, CDR2 FQNEAQ (reference sequence). This CDR3 spans 14 amino acids. The CDR3 loop reads CASSLAGGGQPQHF. CDR3 in DNA: TGTGCCAGCAGCTTAGCAGGGGGCGGTCAGCCCCAGCATTTT.

This clone was found a few times. V usage is TRBV19 and J usage is TRBJ1-4; unclear D gene. The germline V and J ends were trimmed by 3 bases and 0 bases, with 8 bases remaining between them. The CDR3 covers 15 residues. CDR1 and CDR2 (germline): LNHDA, SQIVND (reference sequence). As DNA, the CDR3 is TGTGCCAGTAGTATGGCAGAAGCAACTAATGAAAAACTGTTTTTT. Its translation is CASSMAEATNEKLFF.

The chain employs TRBV18 and TRBJ2-7; D is undetermined. CDR3 length: 13 residues. From germline, CDR1 is KGHSH and CDR2 LQKENI. Trimming left V 1 base short and J 4 bases short, with 8 bases between. The CDR3 protein is CASSPLSEYEQYF. CDR3 nucleotides: TGTGCCAGCTCACCACTTTCCGAGTACGAGCAGTACTTC.

The chain combines TRBV7-9 with TRBJ2-7; tentative D call: TRBD1 (6 bases). Germline assignment: CDR1 SEHNR and CDR2 FQNEAQ (reference sequence). The ends were cut back, 5 bases at V and 4 bases at J, with 18 bases in the middle. This CDR3 contains 15 residues. The CDR3 here is CASSAEGQPVYEQYF. CDR3 DNA sequence: TGTGCCAGCAGCGCTGAAGGACAGCCGGTGTACGAGCAGTACTTC.

The chain uses TRBV10-3 and TRBJ1-2; possible D gene TRBD1, 6 bases. This CDR3 is 15 amino acids long. Looked up from germline, CDR1 is ENHRY and CDR2 is SYGVKD. The V gene lost 2 bases and the J gene lost 1 base, with 11 bases spanning the gap. The CDR3 is CAISEGTRGNYGYTF. The CDR3 DNA reads TGTGCCATCAGTGAGGGGACAAGGGGTAACTATGGCTACACCTTC.

The V and J genes are TRBV5-6 and TRBJ2-7, with a tentative D call TRBD2 (5 bases). This CDR3 has 14 amino acids. Trimming shortened V by 1 base and J by 3 bases, and 11 bases separated the two germline ends. The germline CDR1 and CDR2 sequences are SGHDT and YYEEEE. The CDR3 region has the DNA TGTGCCAGCAGCTTGTACGGGGTTGACTACGAGCAGTACTTC. It is translated as CASSLYGVDYEQYF.

The genes are TRBV9 and TRBJ2-5; 8 nucleotides match TRBD2. The CDR3 has 16 residues. Trimming took 0 bases from V and 7 from J; bases not matched to a gene: 11. Germline lookup yields CDR1 SGDLS and CDR2 YYNGEE. The CDR3 region has the DNA TGTGCCAGCAGCGTAGAACAAGCGGGGGCCCTAGGGACCCAGTACTTC. Its protein is CASSVEQAGALGTQYF.

The CDR3 sequence: CASSYSGYGTGYEQYF. The CDR3 nucleotides are TGTGCCAGCAGTTACTCGGGATACGGGACAGGGTACGAGCAGTACTTC. The rearrangement uses TRBV6-6 and TRBJ2-7, with 9 bases aligning to TRBD1. Trimming cost V 0 bases and J 4 bases; bases outside gene matches: 7. Germline assignment: CDR1 MNHNY and CDR2 SVGAGI (reference sequence). The CDR3 length is 16 residues.

The rearrangement links TRBV2 to TRBJ1-4, with 7 bases lining up with TRBD1. Germline CDR1 and CDR2: SNHLY and FYNNEI. The CDR3 loop spans 15 amino acids. The V segment lost 4 bases and the J segment 7 bases; nucleotides outside the gene matches: 9. The CDR3 nucleotides are TGTGCCAGCAGTGGACAGGGTTTGGCTAGTGAAAAACTGTTTTTT. It encodes CASSGQGLASEKLFF. The full variable domain, in which reference TRBV2 and TRBJ1-4 provide the parts outside the CDR3, is EPEVTQTPSHQVTQMGQEVILRCVPISNHLYFYWYRQILGQKVEFLVSFYNNEISEKSEIFDDQFSVERPDGSNFTLKIRSTKLEDSAMYFCASSGQGLASEKLFFGSGTQLSVL.

V gene TRBV7-8 combines with J gene TRBJ2-2; possible D gene TRBD1, 6 bases. V was pared by 5 bases and J by 5 bases, with 18 bases between. The germline V gene has CDR1 SGHVS and CDR2 FQNEAQ. CDR3 size: 16 residues. The CDR3 here is CASSLGSGTHTGELFF. The CDR3 nucleotides read TGTGCCAGCAGCCTCGGCAGTGGGACACATACCGGGGAGCTGTTTTTT.